This T cell receptor beta chain was recorded in a study of CXCR3-negative and CXCR3-positive naive CD8 T cells. The sorter processed each CD8+ T cell subset in triplicate at roughly 300,000 cells apiece. The CDR3 covers 13 residues. CDR1 and CDR2 (germline): MDHEN, SYDVKM. Via 5' RACE with UMI labels, TRB cDNA libraries were prepared. TCRdb reanalyzed the 5' RACE reads, giving one entry per CDR3 protein sequence and no DNA. Its listing shows just under 45,000 distinct CDR3 sequences. The receptor was derived from a human donor in good health. Some clones in this sample may be carry-over from other donors' samples. This rearrangement joins TRBV28 to TRBJ2-1; TCRdb returns TRBD1, unconfirmable since there is no DNA. Material: memory CD8+ T cells from blood. The CDR3 sequence is CASSNDRVGEQFF.